This passage covers 30 T cell receptor beta chains from one sample sequenced in a study of neoadjuvant anti-PD-1 for oral cavity cancer (dated by TCRdb to about 2021). The time point label on this specimen signifies: after neoadjuvant nivolumab, at surgical resection. Libraries were built with the immunoSEQ multiplex PCR assay. In its TCRdb copy, this immuneACCESS table keeps in-frame sequences only and misses some clones. Where compared with another copy, unresolved V genes explain less than half of these, and the others have no known cause. A total of around 6,000 clones appear in this sample, roughly 58% of them only once. Just over 7% of the sample goes to the ten largest clones. The specimen was tumor tissue, collected after nivolumab (anti-PD-1) treatment. The receptors come from a person between 40 and 80 years old with oral cavity squamous cell carcinoma.

The V gene is TRBV19, the J gene TRBJ1-5; 7 bases are shared with TRBD1. Trimming removed 7 bases from V and 3 bases from J; junction bases left unmatched: 6. The germline V gene has CDR1 LNHDA and CDR2 SQIVND (reference sequence). CDR3 length equals 14 residues. The CDR3 region has the DNA TGTGCCAGTACCTTCAGGGGGTTCAATCAGCCCCAGCATTTT. Translated: CASTFRGFNQPQHF.

As regards this clone: At one end, the junction sequence differs from germline, possibly due to a read error. The rearrangement joins TRBV7-7 to TRBJ2-5; D remains unclear. The CDR3 is 15 amino acids. CDR1 and CDR2 from the germline V gene are SSHAT and FNYEAQ (reference sequence). The chain's CDR3 is CASSSMGLLGETQYF. The CDR3 DNA reads TGTGCTAGCAGCTCGATGGGCCTATTAGGAGAGACCCAGTACTTC.

CDR3 sequence: CASSPDLQGVHYGYTF. The CDR3 DNA reads TGTGCCAGCAGTCCGGACCTCCAGGGGGTACACTATGGCTACACCTTC. The chain joins TRBV27 to TRBJ1-2, with 7 bases that match TRBD1. The CDR3 loop spans 16 amino acids. After removal of 5 bases from V and 3 bases from J, the junction contained 12 bases not matched to a gene. Germline values: CDR1 MNHEY, CDR2 SMNVEV (reference sequence).

This rearrangement joins TRBV5-6 to TRBJ2-3; TRBD2 is a possible D gene (5 bases). Germline assignment: CDR1 SGHDT and CDR2 YYEEEE. The germline V and J ends were trimmed by 0 bases and 7 bases, with 12 bases remaining between them. The CDR3 sequence is 14 residues long. For the CDR3, the DNA is TGTGCCAGCAGCTTGGGTCTTTGGGAGAATACGCAGTATTTT. The encoded protein is CASSLGLWENTQYF.

V and J are TRBV6-1 and TRBJ2-7; no clear D. Germline-derived CDR1 and CDR2 are MNHNS and SASEGT. Trimming took 6 bases from V and 3 from J, leaving 3 bases between them. This CDR3 is 10 amino acids long. This CDR3 is CASSLYEQYF. The CDR3, as DNA: TGTGCCAGCAGCCTCTACGAGCAGTACTTC.

This clone was detected only a few times. The CDR3: CASSVRDNTEAFF. The CDR3 DNA reads TGTGCCAGTAGTGTCCGGGACAACACTGAAGCTTTCTTT. V is TRBV19 and J is TRBJ1-1; the D gene is possibly TRBD1 (5 bases). The CDR3 has 13 residues. Germline CDR1 and CDR2: LNHDA and SQIVND (reference sequence). V lost 5 bases and J lost 2, with 9 bases in between.

The genes are TRBV5-5 and TRBJ1-2, with TRBD1 matching 7 bases. This CDR3 is 15 amino acids long. The germline V gene has CDR1 SGHKS and CDR2 YYEKEE (reference sequence). With V trimmed by 2 bases and J by 4 bases, 8 bases remained unmatched. The CDR3 nucleotides read TGTGCCAGCAGCTTAGACCTACAGGGGCCCTATGGCTACACCTTC. As protein: CASSLDLQGPYGYTF.

The chain links TRBV6-4 to TRBJ1-1; D is ambiguous. The CDR3 has 13 amino acids. CDR1 is MRHNA and CDR2 is SNTAGT in the germline V gene. Deletions cut 4 bases from V and 8 bases from J, with 14 bases between. The CDR3 reads CASSVSQQTEAFF. The CDR3 DNA follows: TGTGCCAGCAGTGTCAGTCAGCAAACCGAAGCTTTCTTT.

This clone has a handful of counts. The chain combines TRBV19 with TRBJ2-1, with D maybe TRBD2 (5 bases). The CDR3 has 12 amino acids. Trimming took 11 bases from V and 3 from J, leaving 11 bases between them. CDR1 and CDR2 (germline): LNHDA, SQIVND (reference sequence). The CDR3 region has the DNA TGTGCCTCGGGGTCAGTCTACAATGAGCAGTTCTTC. Protein sequence: CASGSVYNEQFF.

The rearrangement uses TRBV10-3 and TRBJ1-5; 7 bases fit TRBD1. V shed 3 bases, J shed 3 bases, and the junction held 5 bases outside the gene matches. The CDR3 length is 15 residues. Per the germline V gene, CDR1 is ENHRY and CDR2 is SYGVKD. The CDR3 bases are TGTGCCATCAGTGATAGACAGGGTTCCAATCAGCCCCAGCATTTT. Protein product: CAISDRQGSNQPQHF.

The V gene is TRBV27, the J gene TRBJ1-2; TRBD1 matches at 7 bases. The V gene end was trimmed by 4 bases and the J gene end by 5 bases; junction bases not matched to a gene: 13. Germline CDR1 reads MNHEY; CDR2 reads SMNVEV (reference sequence). CDR3 length equals 16 residues. The CDR3 DNA follows: TGTGCCAGCAGTTACACGGAGACAGGGAGGAGGTATGGCTACACCTTC. Translated, it gives CASSYTETGRRYGYTF.

A few counts support this clone. This chain uses TRBV7-3 with TRBJ2-5; a weak D match, TRBD2 (6 bases). CDR3 length: 15 amino acids. V shed 2 bases and J shed 4 bases, with 14 bases lying between them. The germline CDR1 and CDR2 sequences are SGHTA and FQGTGA. The CDR3 DNA reads as TGTGCCAGCAGCTTAGACGGAGGGAGAGGAGAGACCCAGTACTTC. Translated, it gives CASSLDGGRGETQYF.

The rearrangement links TRBV10-1 to TRBJ2-5; 8 bases map to TRBD1. From germline, CDR1 is WNHNN and CDR2 SYGVQD (reference sequence). CDR3 length: 16 residues. Trimming at V came to 7 bases and at J to 0 bases, leaving 10 bases not matched to a gene. DNA of the CDR3: TGCGCCAGCATAAACCAGGACAGGGTGGACCAAGAGACCCAGTACTTC. Residues: CASINQDRVDQETQYF.

This chain uses TRBV19 with TRBJ2-7; 7 bases are shared with TRBD2. Germline CDR1 and CDR2: LNHDA and SQIVND (reference sequence). The CDR3 totals 16 residues. V dropped 4 bases and J dropped 3; count of bases not matched to a gene: 12. CDR3 DNA sequence: TGTGCCAGTAGTAGAGACCGGGGACCGGGGGGCTACGAGCAGTACTTC. Amino acids: CASSRDRGPGGYEQYF.

The sample holds one count of this clone. The chain joins TRBV11-1 to TRBJ1-4, with 7 bases aligning to TRBD1. This CDR3 region has 15 residues. Germline loops: CDR1 SGHAT, CDR2 FQDESV (reference sequence). V lost 4 bases, J lost 0 bases, and 2 bases stayed unmatched. Written as DNA, the CDR3 is TGTGCCAGCAGCTGGGGACAGTCAACTAATGAAAAACTGTTTTTT. Translation: CASSWGQSTNEKLFF.

The chain links TRBV2 to TRBJ1-2; no clear D gene. Germline CDR1 is SNHLY and CDR2 is FYNNEI. This CDR3 is 14 amino acids long. V dropped 3 bases and J dropped 4 bases, with 12 bases sitting between them. For the CDR3, the DNA is TGTGCCAGCAGTGAGGGCAGCACTTTCTATGGCTACACCTTC. Amino acid sequence: CASSEGSTFYGYTF. The complete variable domain, with remaining parts taken from reference TRBV2 and TRBJ1-2, reads EPEVTQTPSHQVTQMGQEVILRCVPISNHLYFYWYRQILGQKVEFLVSFYNNEISEKSEIFDDQFSVERPDGSNFTLKIRSTKLEDSAMYFCASSEGSTFYGYTFGSGTRLTVV.

J is TRBJ2-1 and V is TRBV10-2; 8 bases map to TRBD2. CDR1 and CDR2 from the germline V gene are WSHSY and SAAADI. CDR3 length: 14 residues. V gave up 6 bases and J gave up 6 bases; unmatched junction bases: 7. Written as DNA, the CDR3 is TGCGCCAGCAGGGGGGCCGGGGGGGCCAATGAGCAGTTCTTC. Translated, it gives CASRGAGGANEQFF.

This clone appeared a single time. The CDR3 loop reads CASSVVVGRGNYGYTF. Written as DNA, the CDR3 is TGTGCCAGCAGCGTAGTGGTGGGCAGGGGTAACTATGGCTACACCTTC. The chain employs TRBV9 and TRBJ1-2; D possibly corresponds to TRBD1 (6 bases). This CDR3 is built from 16 residues. Per the germline V gene, CDR1 is SGDLS and CDR2 is YYNGEE. The germline V and J ends were trimmed by 0 bases and 1 base, with 13 bases remaining between them.

The rearrangement joins TRBV7-2 to TRBJ2-1, with D perhaps TRBD2 (5 bases). There are 13 residues in the CDR3. Germline values: CDR1 SGHTA, CDR2 FQGNSA. The germline V and J ends were trimmed by 1 base and 10 bases, with 11 bases remaining between them. CDR3 nucleotides: TGTGCCAGCAGCTTAGGGACTTTACGAGAGCAGTTCTTC. Encoded protein: CASSLGTLREQFF.

This clone has a handful of counts. This chain connects TRBV7-9 to TRBJ2-1, with 7 bases lining up with TRBD1. Germline lookup yields CDR1 SEHNR and CDR2 FQNEAQ (reference sequence). V gave up 2 bases and J gave up 3 bases; unmatched junction bases: 4. This CDR3 is 15 amino acids long. The CDR3 DNA sequence: TGTGCCAGCAGCTTAACGCAGGGGGACTACAATGAGCAGTTCTTC. It is translated as CASSLTQGDYNEQFF.

The chain has TRBV5-1 and TRBJ1-2, with D possibly being TRBD1 (5 bases). This CDR3 comprises 14 residues. V was pared by 0 bases and J by 4 bases, with 10 bases between. Germline CDR1 and CDR2: SGHRS and YFSETQ. Here the CDR3 DNA reads TGCGCCAGCAGCTTGGCGCAGGGAGTCTATGGCTACACCTTC. Protein sequence: CASSLAQGVYGYTF. Supplemented by reference TRBV5-1 and TRBJ1-2, the full variable domain reads KAGVTQTPRYLIKTRGQQVTLSCSPISGHRSVSWYQQTPGQGLQFLFEYFSETQRNKGNFPGRFSGRQFSNSRSEMNVSTLELGDSALYLCASSLAQGVYGYTFGSGTRLTVV.

This chain joins TRBV18 and TRBJ1-3; 7 bases are a match to TRBD1. The CDR3 consists of 15 residues. Trimming cost V 1 base and J 4 bases; bases outside gene matches: 4. Germline V gives CDR1 KGHSH, CDR2 LQKENI. The CDR3 sequence is CASSPQTGSGNTIYF. Here the CDR3 DNA reads TGTGCCAGCTCACCACAGACAGGGTCGGGAAACACCATATATTTT.

The gene calls are TRBV29-1 and TRBJ1-1; no firm D call. This CDR3 has 13 residues. The ends were cut back, 2 bases at V and 5 bases at J, with 12 bases in the middle. The V gene's germline CDR1 is SQVTM and CDR2 ANQGSEA. The CDR3 sequence is CSVEKNQGTEAFF. The CDR3 coding sequence is TGCAGCGTTGAAAAAAATCAAGGGACTGAAGCTTTCTTT.

The rearrangement uses TRBV7-6 and TRBJ1-3, with D unresolved. The CDR3 is made up of 12 amino acids. Germline CDR1 SGHVS, CDR2 FNYEAQ. Trimming stripped 5 bases from V and 1 base from J, with 3 bases between. CDR3 nucleotides: TGTGCCAGCAGCCTTTCTGGAAACACCATATATTTT. Amino acid sequence: CASSLSGNTIYF.

V and J are TRBV7-8 and TRBJ2-2; 13 bases map to TRBD2. This CDR3 is 19 amino acids long. The germline V gene has CDR1 SGHVS and CDR2 FQNEAQ. With V trimmed by 1 base and J by 2 bases, 7 bases remained unmatched. CDR3 sequence (DNA): TGTGCCAGCAGCTTAGTAGCCGGGACTAGCGGGACAAACACCGGGGAGCTGTTTTTT. Translated: CASSLVAGTSGTNTGELFF. Supplemented by reference TRBV7-8 and TRBJ2-2, the full variable domain reads GAGVSQSPRYKVAKRGQDVALRCDPISGHVSLFWYQQALGQGPEFLTYFQNEAQLDKSGLPSDRFFAERPEGSVSTLKIQRTQQEDSAVYLCASSLVAGTSGTNTGELFFGEGSRLTVL.

This sequence joins TRBV28 and TRBJ1-1; D is undetermined. Germline CDR1 is MDHEN and CDR2 is SYDVKM. V dropped 5 bases and J dropped 0 bases, with 22 bases sitting between them. This CDR3 is 18 amino acids long. CDR3 coding DNA: TGTGCCAGCAGTGCTCTGCCGGGAGTTGGTTTTGTGAACACTGAAGCTTTCTTT. Its protein product is CASSALPGVGFVNTEAFF.

V is TRBV14 and J is TRBJ2-1, with no clear D. V was cut by 0 bases and J by 5 bases, with 20 bases left in between. The CDR3 has 18 residues. Germline CDR1 reads SGHDN; CDR2 reads FVKESK. CDR3 in amino acids: CASSQDFPVDSRDNEQFF. The CDR3 bases are TGTGCCAGCAGCCAAGATTTCCCGGTCGATAGCAGAGACAATGAGCAGTTCTTC.

This clone showed up just a few times. The CDR3 loop is CSAKIGETQYF. CDR3 in DNA: TGCAGTGCTAAGATTGGAGAGACCCAGTACTTC. The chain employs TRBV20-1 and TRBJ2-5; D is ambiguous. V lost 4 bases, J lost 4 bases, and 7 bases lay in between. This CDR3 has 11 amino acids. Germline V gives CDR1 DFQATT, CDR2 SNEGSKA (reference sequence).

There are a few counts of this clone. The chain couples TRBV7-6 to TRBJ1-6; 8 bases agree with TRBD1. V was pared by 1 base and J by 7 bases, with 3 bases of the junction left unmatched. This CDR3 has 15 amino acids. Germline V gives CDR1 SGHVS, CDR2 FNYEAQ. The CDR3 nucleotides are TGTGCCAGCAGCTTAGACGGGACAGGAAATTCACCCCTCCACTTT. Protein: CASSLDGTGNSPLHF.

The chain carries TRBV6-1 and TRBJ2-3; no clear D gene. The length of the CDR3 is 11 residues. The germline V and J ends were trimmed by 7 bases and 5 bases, with 7 bases remaining between them. The germline CDR1 and CDR2 sequences are MNHNS and SASEGT. CDR3 amino acids: CASNWGDTQYF. CDR3 coding DNA: TGTGCCAGCAATTGGGGAGATACGCAGTATTTT.